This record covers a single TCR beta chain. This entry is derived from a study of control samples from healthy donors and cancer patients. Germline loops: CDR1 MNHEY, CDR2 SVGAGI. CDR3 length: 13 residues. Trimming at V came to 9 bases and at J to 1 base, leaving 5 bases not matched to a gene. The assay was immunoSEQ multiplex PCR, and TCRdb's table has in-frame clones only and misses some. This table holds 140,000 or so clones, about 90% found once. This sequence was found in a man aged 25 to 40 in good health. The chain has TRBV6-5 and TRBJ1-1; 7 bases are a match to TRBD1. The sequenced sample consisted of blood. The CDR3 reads CASPDRKNTEAFF. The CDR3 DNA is TGTGCCAGTCCGGACAGGAAGAACACTGAAGCTTTCTTT.